This T cell receptor (beta chain) was found in a study of T-cell reconstitution after alpha-beta-depleted transplantation in children. Study-wide results and limits: Roughly two months post-transplant, alpha-beta T cells reportedly originated from several hundred graft clones that had expanded. T-cell counts and diversity at one year post-transplant came mainly from newly produced T cells. The study traced high day-60 TCRbeta diversity in some patients to surviving recipient T cells and thymic progenitors.

The germline gives CDR1 SGHRS, CDR2 YFSETQ. CDR3 size: 11 residues. Trimming left V 5 bases short and J 10 bases short, with 9 bases between. During its preparation, the TCRbeta library received unique molecular identifiers. One entry per CDR3 protein results from TCRdb running MiXCR on the PCR reads. Altogether 250,000 to 300,000 distinct CDR3 sequences are present, roughly 9.1% being singletons, with the ten largest covering 7.5%. This clonotype was counted ten times or more. As yet, its antigen is unknown. V and J are TRBV5-1 and TRBJ2-2, with D unclear. The starting material was PBMCs, obtained before TCRalphabeta/CD19-depleted stem cell transplant. This clonotype was sampled from a boy under two years old with acute myeloid leukemia, due to receive a stem cell transplant. The CDR3 DNA reads as TGCGCCAGCAGAGTTGCGTTGGAGCTGTTTTTT. Amino acids: CASRVALELFF.